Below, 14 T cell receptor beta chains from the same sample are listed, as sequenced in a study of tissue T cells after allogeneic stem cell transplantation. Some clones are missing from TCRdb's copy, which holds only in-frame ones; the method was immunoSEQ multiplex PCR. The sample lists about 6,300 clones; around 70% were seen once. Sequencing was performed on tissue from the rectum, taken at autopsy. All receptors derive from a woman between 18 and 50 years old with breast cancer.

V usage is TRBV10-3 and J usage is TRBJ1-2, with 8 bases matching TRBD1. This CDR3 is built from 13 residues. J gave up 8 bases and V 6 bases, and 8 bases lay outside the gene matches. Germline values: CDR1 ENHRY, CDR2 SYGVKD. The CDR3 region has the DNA TGTGCCATCAGGGTGGACAGGGAGAACGGCTACACCTTC. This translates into CAIRVDRENGYTF.

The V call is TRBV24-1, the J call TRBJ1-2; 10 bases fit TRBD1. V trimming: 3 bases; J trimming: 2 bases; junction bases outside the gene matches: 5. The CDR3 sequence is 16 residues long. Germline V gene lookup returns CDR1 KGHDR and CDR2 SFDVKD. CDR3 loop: CATSDPGQGGNYGYTF. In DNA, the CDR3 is TGTGCCACCAGTGATCCCGGACAGGGGGGGAACTATGGCTACACCTTC.

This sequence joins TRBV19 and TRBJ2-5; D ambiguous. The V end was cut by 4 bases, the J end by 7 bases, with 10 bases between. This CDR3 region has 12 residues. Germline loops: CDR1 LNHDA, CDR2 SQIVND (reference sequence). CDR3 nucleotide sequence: TGTGCCAGTAGTAACCCCCTGGGGACCCAGTACTTC. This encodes CASSNPLGTQYF.

This CDR3 is CASRRQGSGYTF. The CDR3, as DNA: TGTGCCAGCAGACGACAGGGGTCTGGCTACACCTTC. The J gene is TRBJ1-2, the V gene TRBV2; TRBD1 aligns across 8 bases. Germline V gene sequence: CDR1 SNHLY, CDR2 FYNNEI. V was pared by 6 bases and J by 7 bases, with 4 bases of the junction left unmatched. The CDR3 sequence is 12 residues long.

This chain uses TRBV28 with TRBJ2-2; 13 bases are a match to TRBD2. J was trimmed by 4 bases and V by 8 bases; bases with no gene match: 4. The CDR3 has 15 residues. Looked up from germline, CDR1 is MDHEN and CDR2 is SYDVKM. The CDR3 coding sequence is TGTGCCAGCCGGACTAGCGGGAGAGTCACCGGGGAGCTGTTTTTT. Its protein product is CASRTSGRVTGELFF.

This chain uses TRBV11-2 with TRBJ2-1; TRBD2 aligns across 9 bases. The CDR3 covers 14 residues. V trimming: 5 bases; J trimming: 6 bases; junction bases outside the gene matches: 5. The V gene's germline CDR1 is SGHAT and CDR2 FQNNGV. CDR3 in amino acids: CASSTEREVNEQFF. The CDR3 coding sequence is TGTGCCAGCAGCACCGAGCGGGAGGTCAATGAGCAGTTCTTC. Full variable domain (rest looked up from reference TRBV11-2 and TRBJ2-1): EAGVAQSPRYKIIEKRQSVAFWCNPISGHATLYWYQQILGQGPKLLIQFQNNGVVDDSQLPKDRFSAERLKGVDSTLKIQPAKLEDSAVYLCASSTEREVNEQFFGPGTRLTVL.

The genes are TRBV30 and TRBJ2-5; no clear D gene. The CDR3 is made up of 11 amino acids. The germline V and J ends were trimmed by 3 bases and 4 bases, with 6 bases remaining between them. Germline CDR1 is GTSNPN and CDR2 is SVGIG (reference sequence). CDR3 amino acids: CAWSPRETQYF. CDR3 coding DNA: TGTGCCTGGAGCCCACGAGAGACCCAGTACTTC. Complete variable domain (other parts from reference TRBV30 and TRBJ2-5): SQTIHQWPATLVQPVGSPLSLECTVEGTSNPNLYWYRQAAGRGLQLLFYSVGIGQISSEVPQNLSASRPQDRQFILSSKKLLLSDSGFYLCAWSPRETQYFGPGTRLLVL.

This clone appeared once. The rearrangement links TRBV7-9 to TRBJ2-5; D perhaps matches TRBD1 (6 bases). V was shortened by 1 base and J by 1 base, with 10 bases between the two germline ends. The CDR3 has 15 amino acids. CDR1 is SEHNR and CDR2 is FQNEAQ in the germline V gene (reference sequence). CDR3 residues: CASSLERTAQETQYF. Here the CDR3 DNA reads TGTGCCAGCAGCTTAGAGAGGACAGCCCAAGAGACCCAGTACTTC.

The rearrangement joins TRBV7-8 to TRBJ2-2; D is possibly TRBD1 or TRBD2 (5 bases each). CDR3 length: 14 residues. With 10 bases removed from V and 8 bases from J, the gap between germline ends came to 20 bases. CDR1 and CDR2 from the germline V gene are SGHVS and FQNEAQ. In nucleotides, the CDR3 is TGTGCCATCCAAAAGGGACCCGGCACAGGGGAGCTGTTTTTT. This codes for CAIQKGPGTGELFF.

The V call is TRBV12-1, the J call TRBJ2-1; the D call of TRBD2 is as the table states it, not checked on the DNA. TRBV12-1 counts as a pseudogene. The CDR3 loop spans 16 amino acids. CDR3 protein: CASSFGRVGSYNEQFF. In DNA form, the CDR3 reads TGTGCCAGCAGCTTTGGTCGGGTTGGGTCCTACAATGAGCAGTTCTTC.

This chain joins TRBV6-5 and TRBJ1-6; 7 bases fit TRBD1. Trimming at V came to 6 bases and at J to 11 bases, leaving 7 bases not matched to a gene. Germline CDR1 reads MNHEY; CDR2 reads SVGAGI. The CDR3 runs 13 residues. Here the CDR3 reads CASRRQGMTPLHF. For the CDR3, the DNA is TGTGCCAGCAGGCGACAGGGTATGACACCCCTCCACTTT.

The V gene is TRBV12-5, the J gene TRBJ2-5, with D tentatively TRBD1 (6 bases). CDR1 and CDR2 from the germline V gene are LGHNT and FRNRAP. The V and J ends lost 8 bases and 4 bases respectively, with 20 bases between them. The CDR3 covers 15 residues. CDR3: CASSSSGPGVETQYF. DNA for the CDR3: TGTGCTAGTTCCTCCTCAGGACCAGGGGTAGAGACCCAGTACTTC.

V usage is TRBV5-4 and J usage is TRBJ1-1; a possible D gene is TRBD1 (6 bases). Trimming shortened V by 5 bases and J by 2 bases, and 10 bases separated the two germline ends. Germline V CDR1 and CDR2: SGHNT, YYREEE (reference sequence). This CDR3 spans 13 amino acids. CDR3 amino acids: CASRAGHNTEAFF. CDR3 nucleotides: TGTGCCAGCAGGGCGGGACACAACACTGAAGCTTTCTTT.

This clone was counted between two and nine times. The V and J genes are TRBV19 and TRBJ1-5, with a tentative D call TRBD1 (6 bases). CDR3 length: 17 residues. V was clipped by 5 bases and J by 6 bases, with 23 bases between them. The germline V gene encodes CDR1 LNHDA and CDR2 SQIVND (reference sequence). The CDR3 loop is CASSALKRTDTPQPQHF. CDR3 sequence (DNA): TGTGCCAGTAGTGCCCTCAAACGGACAGACACACCTCAGCCCCAGCATTTT.